The 25 T cell receptor beta chains in this list originate from one sample, sequenced in a study of T cell clonotyping in hematopoietic cell transplantation. Generated by immunoSEQ multiplex PCR, the TCRdb table keeps only in-frame clones and is missing some. The table has 5,900 or so clones, about 89% seen once; the top ten hold about 7.8%. The input for sequencing was peripheral blood mononuclear cells, taken 100 days after allogeneic stem cell transplant. The receptor source for this set is a male patient aged 40-50 years who had an allogeneic stem cell transplant from an unrelated donor, so the T cells may come from the graft donor. Some clones in this sample may be carry-over from other donors' samples.

The CDR3 spells CASRGTGFYEQYF. The CDR3 DNA follows: TGTGCCAGCAGGGGGACAGGTTTCTACGAGCAGTACTTC. V usage is TRBV27 and J usage is TRBJ2-7, with TRBD1 identical over 8 bases. Germline V CDR1 and CDR2: MNHEY, SMNVEV (reference sequence). V shed 6 bases, J shed 3 bases, and the junction held 4 bases outside the gene matches. The CDR3 has 13 residues.

The rearrangement uses TRBV9 and TRBJ1-4; no clear D gene. Germline CDR1 reads SGDLS; CDR2 reads YYNGEE. Trimming took off 3 bases at V and 7 bases at J, with 13 bases between the two ends. The CDR3 is 14 residues long. This CDR3 reads CASSADGNIEKLFF. CDR3 nucleotides: TGTGCCAGCAGCGCGGACGGAAACATTGAAAAACTGTTTTTT.

CDR3 in DNA: TGTGCCAGCAGCTGGAGGTGGGAAGATACGCAGTATTTT. Translation gives CASSWRWEDTQYF. This rearrangement joins TRBV6-5 to TRBJ2-3, with a tentative D call TRBD2 (5 bases). This CDR3 has 13 residues. Germline V gene sequence: CDR1 MNHEY, CDR2 SVGAGI. Trimming removed 6 bases from V and 5 bases from J, with 12 bases in between.

CDR3 in amino acids: CASSRDRNEQYF. The DNA of the CDR3 is TGTGCCAGCAGCCGTGACAGGAACGAGCAGTACTTC. This chain links TRBV27 with TRBJ2-7, with D perhaps TRBD1 (6 bases). The CDR3 totals 12 residues. Germline assignment: CDR1 MNHEY and CDR2 SMNVEV (reference sequence). Deletions cut 6 bases from V and 5 bases from J, with 11 bases between.

The V gene is TRBV6-4, the J gene TRBJ2-2, with 7 nucleotides matching TRBD1. V lost 6 bases, J lost 2 bases, and 3 bases stayed unmatched. Germline lookup yields CDR1 MRHNA and CDR2 SNTAGT. This CDR3 region has 14 residues. CDR3 sequence (DNA): TGTGCCAGCAGGCAGGGGGACAACACCGGGGAGCTGTTTTTT. Its protein is CASRQGDNTGELFF.

V is TRBV6-5 and J is TRBJ2-7; D unresolved. Trimming shortened V by 3 bases and J by 2 bases, and 11 bases separated the two germline ends. This CDR3 region has 14 residues. Per germline, CDR1 MNHEY and CDR2 SVGAGI. The CDR3 nucleotides read TGTGCCAGCAGTTATACATCGGCGGCCTACGAGCAGTACTTC. This gives the protein CASSYTSAAYEQYF.

The rearrangement uses TRBV30 and TRBJ1-2; D is unclear. Germline V gives CDR1 GTSNPN, CDR2 SVGIG (reference sequence). Trimming removed 2 bases at V and 3 bases at J, with 10 bases between. This CDR3 spans 13 amino acids. CDR3 sequence reads: CAWSFGRDYGYTF. The CDR3, as DNA: TGTGCCTGGAGTTTTGGACGGGACTATGGCTACACCTTC.

V gene TRBV18 combines with J gene TRBJ2-7; TRBD2 might be the D (6 bases). CDR1 is KGHSH, CDR2 LQKENI, per germline. V lost 6 bases to trimming and J lost 2 bases, with 14 bases between them. CDR3 length: 14 residues. Written as DNA, the CDR3 is TGTGCCAGCTCGCCTACGGAGGGGCCCTACGAGCAGTACTTC. This codes for CASSPTEGPYEQYF.

The CDR3 protein is CASSKGAGNTIYF. The CDR3 nucleotides are TGTGCCAGCAGCAAGGGGGCGGGAAACACCATATATTTT. The rearrangement joins TRBV9 to TRBJ1-3, with 7 bases aligning to TRBD1. The CDR3 covers 13 residues. Germline V CDR1 and CDR2: SGDLS, YYNGEE. V was pared by 4 bases and J by 4 bases, with 2 bases of the junction left unmatched.

The V gene is TRBV5-1, the J gene TRBJ2-1; D gene unclear. This CDR3 comprises 12 residues. V gave up 0 bases and J gave up 5 bases, with 3 bases separating them. Germline loops: CDR1 SGHRS, CDR2 YFSETQ. For the CDR3, the DNA is TGCGCCAGCAGCTTGGTGGACAATGAGCAGTTCTTC. Its translation is CASSLVDNEQFF.

The rearrangement uses TRBV6-1 and TRBJ1-5; D ambiguous. Germline V gene data show CDR1 as MNHNS and CDR2 as SASEGT. This CDR3 contains 13 residues. The germline V and J ends were trimmed by 2 bases and 6 bases, with 8 bases remaining between them. The CDR3 loop is CASSEFGSQPQHF. CDR3 DNA: TGTGCCAGCAGTGAATTTGGGAGTCAGCCCCAGCATTTT.

CDR3 in amino acids: CASDNTEYEAFF. In nucleotides, the CDR3 is TGTGCCAGCGATAACACGGAATATGAAGCTTTCTTT. The J gene is TRBJ1-1, the V gene TRBV27; D is ambiguous. From germline, CDR1 is MNHEY and CDR2 SMNVEV (reference sequence). The CDR3 extends over 12 amino acids. V lost 8 bases to trimming and J lost 7 bases, with 14 bases between them.

To note about this clone: At one end, the junction sequence differs from germline, possibly due to a read error. V usage is TRBV4-1 and J usage is TRBJ1-1; unclear D gene. The CDR3 sequence is 14 residues long. Germline V gives CDR1 MGHRA, CDR2 YSYEKL. CDR3 residues: CASSQDLRAAEAFF. CDR3 coding DNA: TGTGCCAGCAGCCAAGATTTGAGGGCCGCTGAAGCTTTCTTT.

In regard to this clone: It is unclear where the CDR3 begins or ends on the DNA, so no DNA is shown, and the CDR3 is as TCRdb lists it. This chain links TRBV5-4 with TRBJ2-7; TRBD1, as called in the table, went unchecked against the DNA. The CDR3 extends over 15 residues, inclusive of both ends. Per the germline V gene, CDR1 is SGHNT and CDR2 is YYREEE (reference sequence). CDR3 residues: CASSSSDRVSYEQYF.

This clone showed up just once. The J gene is TRBJ2-7, the V gene TRBV13; no firm D call. Trimming pared 1 base from V and 1 base from J, leaving 8 bases between. The CDR3 extends over 14 amino acids. Germline CDR1 and CDR2: PRHDT and FYEKMQ (reference sequence). CDR3 coding DNA: TGTGCCAGCAGCTTAGCCAGCTTTTCCTACGAGCAGTACTTC. Protein sequence: CASSLASFSYEQYF.

This clone was counted a single time. V usage is TRBV30 and J usage is TRBJ1-6; D is perhaps TRBD1 (5 bases). Trimming removed 0 bases at V and 11 bases at J, with 17 bases between. This CDR3 comprises 15 residues. CDR1 is GTSNPN and CDR2 is SVGIG in the germline V gene (reference sequence). The CDR3 is CAWSVSGTSGTPLHF. CDR3 nucleotides: TGTGCCTGGAGTGTCTCCGGGACCTCAGGAACACCCCTCCACTTT.

DNA of the CDR3: TGTGCCAGCAGTGTCTCAGGGGCGGGATATGGCTACACCTTC. Protein sequence: CASSVSGAGYGYTF. V is TRBV2 and J is TRBJ1-2; D perhaps matches TRBD1 (6 bases). CDR3 size: 14 residues. The germline CDR1 and CDR2 sequences are SNHLY and FYNNEI. V dropped 4 bases and J dropped 5 bases, with 14 bases sitting between them.

V is TRBV28 and J is TRBJ2-6; possible D gene TRBD1, 5 bases. The length of the CDR3 is 17 residues. Trimming took 5 bases from V and 4 from J, leaving 18 bases between them. Germline CDR1 and CDR2: MDHEN and SYDVKM. CDR3 residues: CASSGAGLTGGANVLTF. The DNA of the CDR3 is TGTGCCAGCAGTGGCGCAGGGTTGACGGGCGGGGCCAACGTCCTGACTTTC. The whole variable domain, filled in from reference TRBV28 and TRBJ2-6, reads DVKVTQSSRYLVKRTGEKVFLECVQDMDHENMFWYRQDPGLGLRLIYFSYDVKMKEKGDIPEGYSVSREKKERFSLILESASTNQTSMYLCASSGAGLTGGANVLTFGAGSRLTVL.

This chain connects TRBV2 to TRBJ1-2; D not certain. The CDR3 contains 12 residues. Germline lookup yields CDR1 SNHLY and CDR2 FYNNEI. The V end was cut by 6 bases, the J end by 1 base, with 6 bases between. DNA for the CDR3: TGTGCCAGCAGCCCCAGTAACTATGGCTACACCTTC. It specifies CASSPSNYGYTF.

For the CDR3, the DNA is TGTGCCCTCTCTTCTAACTATGGCTACACCTTC. Protein product: CALSSNYGYTF. The chain combines TRBV10-3 with TRBJ1-2; D is undetermined. Per germline, CDR1 ENHRY and CDR2 SYGVKD. The CDR3 extends over 11 amino acids. V dropped 11 bases and J dropped 0 bases, with 7 bases sitting between them.

The chain recombines TRBV25-1 with TRBJ1-2; 7 bases align to TRBD1. CDR1 and CDR2 from the germline V gene are MGHDK and SYGVNS. The CDR3 consists of 13 residues. Trimming at V came to 3 bases and at J to 5 bases, leaving 3 bases not matched to a gene. CDR3 region: CASSDGTAYGYTF. The CDR3, as DNA: TGTGCCAGCAGTGACGGGACAGCGTATGGCTACACCTTC.

V and J are TRBV5-8 and TRBJ1-5, with a tentative D call TRBD1 (5 bases). Deletions cut 4 bases from V and 6 bases from J, with 17 bases between. The CDR3 is 15 amino acids. Germline V gene lookup returns CDR1 SGHTS and CDR2 YDEGEE. The CDR3 spells CASSLTGGEGQPQHF. Here the CDR3 DNA reads TGTGCCAGCAGCCTCACGGGAGGGGAGGGTCAGCCCCAGCATTTT.

This clone was observed once. The chain is built from TRBV11-2 and TRBJ1-1; no reliable D call. Trimming pared 1 base from V and 1 base from J, leaving 10 bases between. Germline V gives CDR1 SGHAT, CDR2 FQNNGV. This CDR3 has 15 residues. The chain's CDR3 is CASSLGDKSNTEAFF. The DNA of the CDR3 is TGTGCCAGCAGCTTAGGAGACAAGTCGAACACTGAAGCTTTCTTT. The whole variable domain, filled in from reference TRBV11-2 and TRBJ1-1, reads EAGVAQSPRYKIIEKRQSVAFWCNPISGHATLYWYQQILGQGPKLLIQFQNNGVVDDSQLPKDRFSAERLKGVDSTLKIQPAKLEDSAVYLCASSLGDKSNTEAFFGQGTRLTVV.

The chain couples TRBV5-6 to TRBJ2-5; possibly TRBD2 for D (6 bases). This CDR3 comprises 13 residues. Germline CDR1 is SGHDT and CDR2 is YYEEEE. Trimming took off 1 base at V and 3 bases at J, with 7 bases between the two ends. The CDR3 protein is CASSLRGEETQYF. The CDR3 DNA reads as TGTGCCAGCAGCTTGCGCGGGGAAGAGACCCAGTACTTC.

V is TRBV4-3 and J is TRBJ1-2, with a tentative D call TRBD1 (6 bases). Germline lookup yields CDR1 LGHNA and CDR2 YSLEER. V shed 4 bases and J shed 5 bases, with 17 bases lying between them. There are 15 residues in the CDR3. The CDR3 spells CASSRNTGTTYGYTF. The CDR3 DNA reads TGCGCCAGCAGCCGCAATACCGGGACAACGTATGGCTACACCTTC.